The rows below give T cell receptor beta chains drawn from one sample of a study of T cell clones after liver transplantation. Produced via immunoSEQ multiplex PCR; TCRdb's table is partial and in-frame only. The data contain over 55,000 clones, roughly 70% of them singletons. Sequencing was performed on CD4+ T cells from blood, taken at the approximately 16-month timepoint. These receptors originate from a human patient who received a liver transplant. Part of the T cell pool may stem from the graft donor. Both conserved end residues are part of each CDR3. Each record gives: clone size, V gene, J gene, D gene, CDR3 DNA, CDR3 protein. D genes are given only for firm matches. Size tells how often a clone was seen (once, few, many) or the class of an expanded clone, and some rows leave it out.

clone_size: NA
v_call: TRBV7-2
j_call: TRBJ2-7
d_call: TRBD1
cdr3_nt: TGTGCCAGCAGCCCCTCGACAGGGGTGAGCGAGCAGTACTTC
cdr3_aa: CASSPSTGVSEQYF

clone_size: NA
v_call: TRBV6-1
j_call: TRBJ1-2
d_call: TRBD1
cdr3_nt: TGTGCCAGCAGTGAATTGGGACAGGGGAGACTTCTGGCTAACTATGGCTACACCTTC
cdr3_aa: CASSELGQGRLLANYGYTF

clone_size: NA
v_call: TRBV4-3
j_call: TRBJ1-5
d_call: NA
cdr3_nt: TGCGCCAGCAGCCAGAGCCTATATAGCAATCAGCCCCAGCATTTT
cdr3_aa: CASSQSLYSNQPQHF

clone_size: NA
v_call: TRBV6-5
j_call: TRBJ2-2
d_call: NA
cdr3_nt: TGTGCCAGCCAGAGAGAGGCCGGGGAGCTGTTTTTT
cdr3_aa: CASQREAGELFF

clone_size: NA
v_call: TRBV11-3
j_call: TRBJ2-3
d_call: NA
cdr3_nt: TGTGCCAGCAGCTTCACCGGCAGCACAGATACGCAGTATTTT
cdr3_aa: CASSFTGSTDTQYF

clone_size: NA
v_call: TRBV7-9
j_call: TRBJ2-7
d_call: NA
cdr3_nt: TGTGCCAGCAGCAAGTATCAGGGGCACGAGCAGTACTTC
cdr3_aa: CASSKYQGHEQYF

clone_size: NA
v_call: TRBV9
j_call: TRBJ1-3
d_call: NA
cdr3_nt: TGTGCCAGCAGCTTAGACCCGTCCCTCTCTGGAAACACCATATATTTT
cdr3_aa: CASSLDPSLSGNTIYF

clone_size: NA
v_call: TRBV19
j_call: TRBJ1-4
d_call: NA
cdr3_nt: TGTGCCAGTAGTATTGGGTACAGGAGCGATGAAAAACTGTTTTTT
cdr3_aa: CASSIGYRSDEKLFF

clone_size: NA
v_call: TRBV2
j_call: TRBJ2-3
d_call: NA
cdr3_nt: TGTGCCAGCAGTGCCTGGTATGATAGAGGAAAGACAAGCACAGATACGCAGTATTTT
cdr3_aa: CASSAWYDRGKTSTDTQYF

clone_size: NA
v_call: TRBV7-2
j_call: TRBJ2-5
d_call: NA
cdr3_nt: TGTGCCAGCAACAGTTACCGGTCACAAGAGACCCAGTACTTC
cdr3_aa: CASNSYRSQETQYF

clone_size: NA
v_call: TRBV4-1
j_call: TRBJ2-7
d_call: NA
cdr3_nt: TGCGCCAGCAGCCAAATGGGACCACCTATCACCTACGAGCAGTACTTC
cdr3_aa: CASSQMGPPITYEQYF

clone_size: NA
v_call: TRBV11-2
j_call: TRBJ1-2
d_call: NA
cdr3_nt: TGTGCCAGCAGCCCTGACCCTAACTATGGCTACACCTTC
cdr3_aa: CASSPDPNYGYTF

clone_size: once
v_call: TRBV9
j_call: TRBJ2-3
d_call: TRBD2
cdr3_nt: TGTGCCAGCAGCGTAGAGACTAGCGGGAGAGGGGGGCCGAACACAGATACGCAGTATTTT
cdr3_aa: CASSVETSGRGGPNTDTQYF

clone_size: NA
v_call: TRBV7-6
j_call: TRBJ2-1
d_call: TRBD1
cdr3_nt: TGTGCCAGCAGCTTACGGGACAGGGGGATGAATGAGCAGTTCTTC
cdr3_aa: CASSLRDRGMNEQFF

clone_size: once
v_call: TRBV6-1
j_call: TRBJ1-5
d_call: TRBD1
cdr3_nt: TGTGCCAGCAGTCGTGACAGGGACAATCAGCCCCAGCATTTT
cdr3_aa: CASSRDRDNQPQHF

clone_size: medium-sized
v_call: TRBV2
j_call: TRBJ2-2
d_call: NA
cdr3_nt: TGTGCCAGCAGGGTTAACACCGGGGAGCTGTTTTTT
cdr3_aa: CASRVNTGELFF

clone_size: NA
v_call: TRBV28
j_call: TRBJ2-7
d_call: NA
cdr3_nt: TGTGCCAGCAGTTTAAACTCCTACGAGCAGTACTTC
cdr3_aa: CASSLNSYEQYF

clone_size: NA
v_call: TRBV7-9
j_call: TRBJ2-1
d_call: NA
cdr3_nt: TGTGCCAGCAGCCCAGAGCCCGATTACAATGAGCAGTTCTTC
cdr3_aa: CASSPEPDYNEQFF

clone_size: NA
v_call: TRBV6-6
j_call: TRBJ2-7
d_call: NA
cdr3_nt: TGTGCCAGCAGTGCGCGGGGCTCCTACGAGCAGTACTTC
cdr3_aa: CASSARGSYEQYF

clone_size: NA
v_call: TRBV7-9
j_call: TRBJ1-4
d_call: TRBD1
cdr3_nt: TGTGCCAGCAGCTTGGACAGGGGTAATGAAAAACTGTTTTTT
cdr3_aa: CASSLDRGNEKLFF

clone_size: NA
v_call: TRBV19
j_call: TRBJ2-4
d_call: TRBD2
cdr3_nt: TGTGCCAGTAATCTAAAGGGCGGCGGGGGGGATGAAAACATTCAGTACTTC
cdr3_aa: CASNLKGGGGDENIQYF

clone_size: NA
v_call: TRBV7-9
j_call: TRBJ2-4
d_call: TRBD2
cdr3_nt: TGTGCCAGCAGCCCGCGGGGGGCGACCAAAAACATTCAGTACTTC
cdr3_aa: CASSPRGATKNIQYF

clone_size: NA
v_call: TRBV28
j_call: TRBJ2-7
d_call: NA
cdr3_nt: TGTGCCAGCAGTTCGTTTAAGCATACCCTAACCTACGAGCAGTACTTC
cdr3_aa: CASSSFKHTLTYEQYF

clone_size: NA
v_call: TRBV7-9
j_call: TRBJ2-3
d_call: NA
cdr3_nt: TGTGCCAGCAGCCTCTCCGCAGATACGCAGTATTTT
cdr3_aa: CASSLSADTQYF

clone_size: once
v_call: TRBV6-1
j_call: TRBJ2-5
d_call: NA
cdr3_nt: TGTGCCAGCAGTGATGGACAGGGAGGGAGGGAGACCCAGTACTTC
cdr3_aa: CASSDGQGGRETQYF

clone_size: few
v_call: TRBV15
j_call: TRBJ2-1
d_call: NA
cdr3_nt: TGTGCCACCAGCAGACCAGAACTAGGGCCGTCCTACAATGAGCAGTTCTTC
cdr3_aa: CATSRPELGPSYNEQFF

clone_size: NA
v_call: TRBV25-1
j_call: TRBJ1-2
d_call: NA
cdr3_nt: TGTGCCAGCAGTGAATGGGGGGGGCAAGAAGGCTATGGCTACACCTTC
cdr3_aa: CASSEWGGQEGYGYTF

clone_size: few
v_call: TRBV2
j_call: TRBJ1-6
d_call: TRBD1
cdr3_nt: TGTGCCAGCACCCGACAGGGGCAAGCGGCAAATTCACCCCTCCACTTT
cdr3_aa: CASTRQGQAANSPLHF